These 22 T cell receptor beta chains were sequenced from one sample in a study of control samples from healthy donors and cancer patients. Clones were sequenced by immunoSEQ multiplex PCR, and TCRdb holds only the in-frame ones, with some missing. The table lists roughly 120,000 clones, more than 75% of them singletons, with approximately 2.3% in the top ten. Sequenced: blood. The origin of the receptors is a woman aged 70 to 79 in good health.

The CDR3 sequence is CASSTGTGQETQYF. CDR3 bases: TGTGCCAGCAGCACTGGGACAGGACAAGAGACCCAGTACTTC. The chain combines TRBV9 with TRBJ2-5; TRBD1 agrees at 8 bases. The germline gives CDR1 SGDLS, CDR2 YYNGEE. With V trimmed by 4 bases and J by 2 bases, 4 bases remained unmatched. This CDR3 region has 14 residues.

The rearrangement links TRBV27 to TRBJ1-1; D may be TRBD1 (5 bases). V was cut by 3 bases and J by 1 base, with 9 bases left in between. Germline V gives CDR1 MNHEY, CDR2 SMNVEV (reference sequence). CDR3 size: 14 residues. The CDR3 region has the DNA TGTGCCAGCAGTTTTGGGACGCCGAACACTGAAGCTTTCTTT. Translated, it gives CASSFGTPNTEAFF.

With regard to this clone: This sample includes further DNA sequences coding for the same CDR3. This chain joins TRBV4-1 and TRBJ2-7, with D possibly being TRBD1 or TRBD2 (5 bases each). Trimming left V 0 bases short and J 2 bases short, with 11 bases between. Germline V gene lookup returns CDR1 MGHRA and CDR2 YSYEKL. The CDR3 consists of 15 residues. CDR3: CASSQEGEGTYEQYF. The CDR3 bases are TGCGCCAGCAGCCAAGAAGGCGAGGGGACCTACGAGCAGTACTTC.

This chain connects TRBV5-1 to TRBJ2-7, with a possible D match to TRBD1 (5 bases). The V end was cut by 4 bases, the J end by 3 bases, with 8 bases between. Germline V gene lookup returns CDR1 SGHRS and CDR2 YFSETQ. The CDR3 runs 12 residues. This CDR3 is CASSGQGYEQYF. As DNA, the CDR3 is TGCGCCAGCAGCGGGCAGGGCTACGAGCAGTACTTC.

This chain uses TRBV9 with TRBJ2-1; 13 bases fit TRBD2. Germline trimming cut 5 bases from V and 5 bases from J; bases unmatched to any gene: 10. The CDR3 consists of 17 residues. Germline loops: CDR1 SGDLS, CDR2 YYNGEE. The CDR3 sequence: CASSPGLAGAWDNEQFF. The CDR3 DNA reads as TGTGCCAGCAGTCCAGGACTAGCGGGGGCTTGGGACAATGAGCAGTTCTTC.

The V gene is TRBV7-2, the J gene TRBJ2-3; D tentatively fits TRBD1 or TRBD2 (5 bases each). CDR1 SGHTA and CDR2 FQGNSA come from the germline V gene. This CDR3 is 17 amino acids long. The V and J ends lost 0 bases and 4 bases respectively, with 17 bases between them. This CDR3 reads CASSLAASGTRADTQYF. CDR3 sequence (DNA): TGTGCCAGCAGCTTAGCCGCCTCCGGGACCCGCGCAGATACGCAGTATTTT.

The chain recombines TRBV3-1 (or the pseudogene TRBV3-2) with TRBJ1-5; D ambiguous. CDR1 and CDR2 from the germline V gene are LGHDT and YNNKEL (reference sequence). V gave up 0 bases and J gave up 2 bases, with 8 bases separating them. The CDR3 contains 15 residues. The CDR3 sequence is CASSQEGGGNQPQHF. In DNA, the CDR3 is TGTGCCAGCAGCCAAGAGGGCGGAGGCAATCAGCCCCAGCATTTT.

The chain joins TRBV9 to TRBJ2-5; the D gene is possibly TRBD1 (5 bases). Germline V lookup: CDR1 SGDLS, CDR2 YYNGEE. Trimming left V 4 bases short and J 5 bases short, with 12 bases between. The CDR3 consists of 13 residues. The CDR3 DNA reads as TGTGCCAGCAGCTTTCAGGGTGCGGAGACCCAGTACTTC. It yields the protein CASSFQGAETQYF. The full variable domain, in which reference TRBV9 and TRBJ2-5 provide the parts outside the CDR3, is DSGVTQTPKHLITATGQRVTLRCSPRSGDLSVYWYQQSLDQGLQFLIQYYNGEERAKGNILERFSAQQFPDLHSELNLSSLELGDSALYFCASSFQGAETQYFGPGTRLLVL.

The chain uses TRBV9 and TRBJ2-7, with TRBD1 matching over 7 bases. V shed 4 bases and J 2 bases; nucleotides not matched to a gene: 6. Germline V gene data show CDR1 as SGDLS and CDR2 as YYNGEE. This CDR3 has 14 residues. The CDR3 DNA follows: TGTGCCAGCAGCCCACAAGGGACAGCCTACGAGCAGTACTTC. It encodes CASSPQGTAYEQYF.

This clone was observed a few times. The chain recombines TRBV6-5 with TRBJ2-3; 8 bases fit TRBD2. V trimming: 11 bases; J trimming: 3 bases; junction bases outside the gene matches: 13. The CDR3 runs 15 residues. CDR1 and CDR2 (germline): MNHEY, SVGAGI. The CDR3 region is CASNGGGLRTDTQYF. In DNA form, the CDR3 reads TGTGCCTCCAACGGGGGGGGCCTAAGGACAGATACGCAGTATTTT.

The V call is TRBV5-1, the J call TRBJ1-2; 8 bases match TRBD1. CDR1 is SGHRS, CDR2 YFSETQ, per germline. The V and J ends lost 0 bases and 8 bases, in that order; junction bases with no gene match: 3. There are 13 residues in the CDR3. CDR3 bases: TGCGCCAGCAGCTTGGCAGGGGGCGAGGGCTACACCTTC. This encodes CASSLAGGEGYTF.

CDR3 sequence: CASSLEVVGSYEQYF. In DNA, the CDR3 is TGCGCCAGCAGCTTGGAAGTGGTGGGCTCCTACGAGCAGTACTTC. The gene calls are TRBV5-1 and TRBJ2-7; no definite D call. V gave up 0 bases and J gave up 0 bases, with 10 bases separating them. Germline lookup yields CDR1 SGHRS and CDR2 YFSETQ. The CDR3 extends over 15 amino acids.

The chain joins TRBV5-1 to TRBJ1-5; no reliable D call. In germline, CDR1 is SGHRS, CDR2 YFSETQ. V shed 6 bases and J shed 5 bases, with 9 bases lying between them. This CDR3 has 12 residues. CDR3 loop: CASTRRDQPQHF. Here the CDR3 DNA reads TGCGCCAGCACTCGGCGCGATCAGCCCCAGCATTTT.

The chain carries TRBV9 and TRBJ2-7; 10 positions match TRBD1. Germline values: CDR1 SGDLS, CDR2 YYNGEE. This CDR3 comprises 15 residues. Trimming at V came to 1 base and at J to 3 bases, leaving 4 bases not matched to a gene. The DNA for the CDR3 is TGTGCCAGCAGCGTATCTGGGACAGGGGACTACGAGCAGTACTTC. Amino acid sequence: CASSVSGTGDYEQYF.

This chain joins TRBV6-5 and TRBJ1-4; no clear D gene. Trimming pared 2 bases from V and 4 bases from J, leaving 11 bases between. There are 15 residues in the CDR3. Germline CDR1 and CDR2: MNHEY and SVGAGI. The CDR3 spells CASSYGSLGNEKLFF. Here the CDR3 DNA reads TGTGCCAGCAGTTACGGGAGCCTGGGTAATGAAAAACTGTTTTTT.

The chain links TRBV12-5 to TRBJ1-2; 7 nucleotides match TRBD1. With 3 bases clipped from V and 0 bases from J, the junction kept 1 base outside the gene matches. Germline CDR1 is LGHNT and CDR2 is FRNRAP. CDR3 size: 14 residues. CDR3 sequence (DNA): TGTGCTAGTGGTTTCGGGACAGCTAACTATGGCTACACCTTC. Protein: CASGFGTANYGYTF. The full variable domain, in which reference TRBV12-5 and TRBJ1-2 provide the parts outside the CDR3, is DARVTQTPRHKVTEMGQEVTMRCQPILGHNTVFWYRQTMMQGLELLAYFRNRAPLDDSGMPKDRFSAEMPDATLATLKIQPSEPRDSAVYFCASGFGTANYGYTFGSGTRLTVV.

The chain couples TRBV7-9 to TRBJ2-2; D is perhaps TRBD2 (5 bases). V was shortened by 1 base and J by 5 bases, with 5 bases between the two germline ends. The CDR3 totals 13 residues. In germline, CDR1 is SEHNR, CDR2 FQNEAQ (reference sequence). In DNA form, the CDR3 reads TGTGCCAGCAGCTTAGGGAGGACCGGGGAGCTGTTTTTT. Translated, it gives CASSLGRTGELFF.

V is TRBV19 and J is TRBJ1-2, with D unclear. Germline V gene data show CDR1 as LNHDA and CDR2 as SQIVND (reference sequence). The CDR3 length is 13 residues. The ends were cut back, 6 bases at V and 4 bases at J, with 12 bases in the middle. CDR3 amino acids: CASSTDGAYGYTF. Here the CDR3 DNA reads TGTGCCAGTAGCACCGACGGAGCCTATGGCTACACCTTC.

V and J are TRBV20-1 and TRBJ1-1; D gene unclear. Per the germline V gene, CDR1 is DFQATT and CDR2 is SNEGSKA (reference sequence). The CDR3 is made up of 11 amino acids. Between the trimmed V and J ends, which lost 5 bases and 3 bases, there was a span of 7 bases. DNA for the CDR3: TGCAGTGCTTGGAGCGACACTGAAGCTTTCTTT. Encoded protein: CSAWSDTEAFF.

The V call is TRBV2, the J call TRBJ2-2; the D gene is possibly TRBD2 (6 bases). Germline CDR1 is SNHLY and CDR2 is FYNNEI. This CDR3 spans 15 amino acids. The V end was cut by 6 bases, the J end by 5 bases, with 16 bases between. The DNA of the CDR3 is TGTGCCAGCAGGATGGACGGGGGAAGGACCGGGGAGCTGTTTTTT. Protein: CASRMDGGRTGELFF.

The chain has TRBV7-6 and TRBJ2-3; 7 bases line up with TRBD2. CDR3 length equals 16 residues. With 2 bases clipped from V and 0 bases from J, the junction kept 5 bases outside the gene matches. The germline V gene encodes CDR1 SGHVS and CDR2 FNYEAQ. CDR3 DNA: TGTGCCAGCAGCTTAATACGAGCGGGGAGCACAGATACGCAGTATTTT. This gives the protein CASSLIRAGSTDTQYF.

This chain connects TRBV13 to TRBJ2-5; 7 bases are a match to TRBD1. This CDR3 comprises 14 residues. Trimming removed 5 bases from V and 1 base from J; junction bases left unmatched: 4. Looked up from germline, CDR1 is PRHDT and CDR2 is FYEKMQ (reference sequence). CDR3 in DNA: TGTGCCAGCAGCAATCGACAGGGCCAAGAGACCCAGTACTTC. Translating gives CASSNRQGQETQYF.